A single sample is the source of the 19 T cell receptor beta chains below, sequenced in a study of cytomegalovirus exposure and HLA in healthy donors. This PCR relied on a set of 60 Vbeta primers and 13 Jbeta primers. Assay used: immunoSEQ multiplex PCR; TCRdb lists only in-frame clones, some missing. The sample consists of about 250,000 clones, 72% of them appearing once. Sequenced: PBMCs. These receptors were obtained from a female donor in good health and CMV-seronegative.

The chain's CDR3 is CASSQDGRGAEPNTGELFF. DNA of the CDR3: TGCGCCAGCAGCCAAGATGGGCGGGGGGCGGAACCGAACACCGGGGAGCTGTTTTTT. The V and J genes are TRBV4-1 and TRBJ2-2; TRBD2 matches 8 bases. CDR1 MGHRA and CDR2 YSYEKL come from the germline V gene. With 0 bases clipped from V and 0 bases from J, the junction kept 9 bases outside the gene matches. The CDR3 loop spans 19 amino acids.

This rearrangement joins TRBV5-4 to TRBJ2-5; 7 nucleotides agree with TRBD1. Trimming cost V 0 bases and J 4 bases; bases outside gene matches: 3. The CDR3 is made up of 14 amino acids. CDR1 SGHNT and CDR2 YYREEE come from the germline V gene (reference sequence). This CDR3 is CASSLGQGVETQYF. CDR3 nucleotide sequence: TGTGCCAGCAGCTTGGGACAGGGTGTAGAGACCCAGTACTTC.

The chain links TRBV2 to TRBJ2-5; 10 bases are a match to TRBD1. The junction had 6 bases not matched to a gene; V was cut back by 4 bases and J by 4 bases. The CDR3 contains 15 residues. The germline V gene has CDR1 SNHLY and CDR2 FYNNEI. CDR3 amino acids: CASSAGTGARETQYF. The CDR3 region has the DNA TGTGCCAGCAGTGCCGGGACAGGGGCCCGAGAGACCCAGTACTTC.

The rearrangement links TRBV10-1 to TRBJ2-1, with TRBD2 identical over 10 bases. CDR1 is WNHNN and CDR2 is SYGVQD in the germline V gene (reference sequence). Losses at the gene ends were 6 bases for V and 6 bases for J; bases not matched to a gene: 5. CDR3 length: 14 residues. The CDR3 region is CASRPSGSSNEQFF. In nucleotides, the CDR3 is TGCGCCAGCAGACCTAGCGGGAGTTCCAATGAGCAGTTCTTC.

The V and J genes are TRBV6-6 and TRBJ2-1; 13 positions match TRBD2. Germline assignment: CDR1 MNHNY and CDR2 SVGAGI (reference sequence). The length of the CDR3 is 16 residues. With V trimmed by 5 bases and J by 10 bases, 11 bases remained unmatched. In DNA, the CDR3 is TGTGCCAGCAGTAACCTAGGACTAGCGGGAGTTTGGGAGCAGTTCTTC. As protein: CASSNLGLAGVWEQFF.

Only a few counts were recorded for this clone. CDR3 DNA sequence: TGCGCCAGCATGGTAACTAGCGGCTACAATGAGCAGTTCTTC. This codes for CASMVTSGYNEQFF. V is TRBV5-1 and J is TRBJ2-1, with 8 bases that match TRBD2. This CDR3 has 14 residues. Germline trimming cut 6 bases from V and 3 bases from J; bases unmatched to any gene: 5. Germline CDR1 reads SGHRS; CDR2 reads YFSETQ.

The CDR3 coding sequence is TGTGCCAGCAGCCAAGGGGGGGGACCCCTGTTTTTT. This gives the protein CASSQGGGPLFF. The chain employs TRBV4-2 and TRBJ2-2; 7 nucleotides align to TRBD2. V shed 1 base, J shed 14 bases, and the junction held 4 bases outside the gene matches. Germline-derived CDR1 and CDR2 are LGHNA and YNFKEQ. The CDR3 length is 12 residues.

The chain couples TRBV5-1 to TRBJ2-5; D might be TRBD2 (6 bases). Judging by the DNA end, TRBJ2-7 fits better; the J call may be wrong. The germline V gene has CDR1 SGHRS and CDR2 YFSETQ. The CDR3 runs 16 residues. CDR3 DNA: TGCGCCAGCAGCTCCCGGGGAGGCCCAAATACCTACGAGCAGTACTTC. As protein: CASSSRGGPNTYEQYF.

The chain employs TRBV7-3 and TRBJ2-2; D is perhaps TRBD1 (6 bases). CDR3 length equals 16 residues. The germline V gene has CDR1 SGHTA and CDR2 FQGTGA. Trimming stripped 5 bases from V and 1 base from J, with 14 bases between. The CDR3 is CASSHRVYRNTGELFF. CDR3 DNA sequence: TGTGCCAGCAGCCACAGGGTTTATCGGAACACCGGGGAGCTGTTTTTT.

The rearrangement joins TRBV5-1 to TRBJ1-2, with TRBD1 matching over 9 bases. CDR1 is SGHRS, CDR2 YFSETQ, per germline. CDR3 length: 16 amino acids. J gave up 6 bases and V 1 base, and 10 bases lay outside the gene matches. This chain's CDR3 is CASSLFRTQGADGYTF. The DNA for the CDR3 is TGCGCCAGCAGCTTGTTCCGTACACAGGGGGCCGATGGCTACACCTTC.

The chain is built from TRBV2 and TRBJ2-2; 7 bases agree with TRBD2. This CDR3 has 15 residues. Germline V gene lookup returns CDR1 SNHLY and CDR2 FYNNEI. Trimming cost V 5 bases and J 3 bases; bases outside gene matches: 6. The DNA of the CDR3 is TGTGCCAGCAGTTCTAGCGGAGGGGACACCGGGGAGCTGTTTTTT. Translation: CASSSSGGDTGELFF. Full variable domain (rest looked up from reference TRBV2 and TRBJ2-2): EPEVTQTPSHQVTQMGQEVILRCVPISNHLYFYWYRQILGQKVEFLVSFYNNEISEKSEIFDDQFSVERPDGSNFTLKIRSTKLEDSAMYFCASSSSGGDTGELFFGEGSRLTVL.

J is TRBJ2-1 and V is TRBV5-1; weak D call: TRBD2 (5 bases). CDR3 length: 15 residues. V lost 5 bases to trimming and J lost 2 bases, with 14 bases between them. Germline V gene data show CDR1 as SGHRS and CDR2 as YFSETQ. The CDR3 DNA is TGCGCCAGCAGATCGGACTCAAAAACCTACAATGAGCAGTTCTTC. Protein sequence: CASRSDSKTYNEQFF.

This rearrangement joins TRBV27 to TRBJ2-5; D not resolved. The J call is uncertain, as TRBJ2-7 better fits the DNA end. This CDR3 is 13 amino acids long. Germline lookup yields CDR1 MNHEY and CDR2 SMNVEV (reference sequence). CDR3 loop: CASSPSSSYEQYF. The CDR3 region has the DNA TGTGCCAGCAGTCCCTCAAGCTCCTACGAGCAGTACTTC.

The chain has TRBV10-3 and TRBJ2-2, with D possibly TRBD2 on 6 matching bases. Trimming removed 4 bases from V and 0 bases from J, with 15 bases in between. The CDR3 runs to 17 residues. Germline CDR1 ENHRY, CDR2 SYGVKD. This CDR3 reads CAISGTNRPANTGELFF. The CDR3 DNA sequence: TGTGCCATCAGTGGGACTAATCGTCCCGCGAACACCGGGGAGCTGTTTTTT.

A few counts support this clone. This rearrangement joins TRBV18 to TRBJ1-1; 8 nucleotides agree with TRBD1. This CDR3 contains 12 residues. After removal of 3 bases from V and 10 bases from J, the junction contained 4 bases not matched to a gene. CDR1 KGHSH and CDR2 LQKENI come from the germline V gene. CDR3 sequence: CASSPAGGAAFF. In DNA, the CDR3 is TGTGCCAGCTCACCGGCAGGGGGCGCAGCTTTCTTT.

A few counts support this clone. This sequence joins TRBV23-1 and TRBJ2-7; no definite D call. TRBV23-1 is reported as an ORF; its role is uncertain. The CDR3 is 14 amino acids. The V and J ends lost 0 bases and 5 bases respectively, with 11 bases between them. In DNA form, the CDR3 reads TGCGCCAGCAGTCAATCCCCACAGTTCCACGAGCAGTACTTC. It yields the protein CASSQSPQFHEQYF.

This rearrangement joins TRBV25-1 to TRBJ2-5, with a possible D match to TRBD1 (6 bases). The CDR3 contains 12 residues. Germline lookup yields CDR1 MGHDK and CDR2 SYGVNS. Trimming took 6 bases from V and 6 from J, leaving 11 bases between them. Written as DNA, the CDR3 is TGTGCCAGCAGCCTCGGACAGCAGACCCAGTACTTC. It yields the protein CASSLGQQTQYF. The entire variable domain, with the rest obtained from reference TRBV25-1 and TRBJ2-5, is as follows: EADIYQTPRYLVIGTGKKITLECSQTMGHDKMYWYQQDPGMELHLIHYSYGVNSTEKGDLSSESTVSRIRTEHFPLTLESARPSHTSQYLCASSLGQQTQYFGPGTRLLVL.

This chain's CDR3 is CASSLSGGYEQYF. The CDR3 DNA reads TGTGCCAGCAGCTTATCAGGGGGCTACGAGCAGTACTTC. The chain links TRBV7-8 to TRBJ2-7; 7 bases fit TRBD1. V was pared by 2 bases and J by 3 bases, with 1 base of the junction left unmatched. The CDR3 length is 13 residues. The germline gives CDR1 SGHVS, CDR2 FQNEAQ.

This chain joins TRBV5-6 and TRBJ2-7; unclear D gene. CDR1 and CDR2 from the germline V gene are SGHDT and YYEEEE. V gave up 7 bases and J gave up 1 base, with 6 bases separating them. The CDR3 has 11 amino acids. For the CDR3, the DNA is TGTGCCAGCTCAGATTCCTACGAGCAGTACTTC. This encodes CASSDSYEQYF.